One and the same sample provided the 28 T cell receptor beta chains below, sequenced in a study of T cell changes during pregnancy in multiple sclerosis (dated by TCRdb to between 2017 and 2020). Library construction relied on the immunoSEQ multiplex PCR assay. The table was pulled from immuneACCESS by TCRdb, which kept in-frame rearrangements only. Such tables lose some clones; where checked, under half of the loss comes from unresolved V genes, and the rest has no known cause. This sample has roughly 40,000 clones in its table, and around nine tenths of those were observed once. The ten largest make up 0.43% of the sample. Sample: CD4+ T cells from peripheral blood mononuclear cells, taken in the third trimester of pregnancy. The source is a female donor with multiple sclerosis, enrolled in a pregnancy study.

The chain couples TRBV2 to TRBJ1-3; D remains unclear. Germline CDR1 reads SNHLY; CDR2 reads FYNNEI. The CDR3 contains 14 residues. The V and J ends lost 7 bases and 3 bases respectively, with 13 bases between them. Here the CDR3 reads CASKVAGFGNTIYF. Written as DNA, the CDR3 is TGTGCCAGCAAAGTGGCGGGCTTTGGAAACACCATATATTTT.

The V call is TRBV5-4, the J call TRBJ2-7, with D hard to call. This CDR3 spans 11 amino acids. V lost 0 bases to trimming and J lost 6 bases, with 4 bases between them. CDR1 SGHNT and CDR2 YYREEE come from the germline V gene (reference sequence). The CDR3 DNA follows: TGTGCCAGCAGCTTGGGGGCCGAGCAGTACTTC. This sequence encodes CASSLGAEQYF.

The chain is built from TRBV27 and TRBJ2-4, with TRBD1 as a possible D gene (6 bases). Germline values: CDR1 MNHEY, CDR2 SMNVEV (reference sequence). The CDR3 contains 13 residues. V lost 8 bases to trimming and J lost 4 bases, with 12 bases between them. CDR3 sequence reads: CASGNQGKNIQYF. The CDR3 DNA follows: TGTGCCAGCGGGAACCAGGGGAAAAACATTCAGTACTTC.

The chain is built from TRBV29-1 and TRBJ2-3; D is unclear. This CDR3 is 17 amino acids long. The germline V gene has CDR1 SQVTM and CDR2 ANQGSEA. V gave up 7 bases and J gave up 0 bases, with 23 bases separating them. The CDR3 spells CSASDLRSDSSTDTQYF. The CDR3 DNA reads as TGCAGCGCCAGCGACCTTCGTTCAGACTCAAGCACAGATACGCAGTATTTT.

This chain connects TRBV5-1 to TRBJ1-3; 8 bases are a match to TRBD1. J lost 0 bases, V lost 2 bases, and 4 bases had no gene match. CDR3 size: 16 residues. The germline CDR1 and CDR2 sequences are SGHRS and YFSETQ. This chain's CDR3 is CASSLGTGSSGNTIYF. CDR3 in DNA: TGCGCCAGCAGCTTAGGGACAGGAAGCTCTGGAAACACCATATATTTT. Filled out from reference TRBV5-1 and TRBJ1-3, the complete variable domain reads KAGVTQTPRYLIKTRGQQVTLSCSPISGHRSVSWYQQTPGQGLQFLFEYFSETQRNKGNFPGRFSGRQFSNSRSEMNVSTLELGDSALYLCASSLGTGSSGNTIYFGEGSWLTVV.

This chain joins TRBV5-1 and TRBJ2-3, with D unclear. There are 14 residues in the CDR3. V was pared by 7 bases and J by 2 bases, with 14 bases between. The germline V gene has CDR1 SGHRS and CDR2 YFSETQ. The CDR3 sequence is CASGWLEVTDTQYF. The CDR3 nucleotides read TGCGCCAGCGGGTGGCTAGAAGTCACAGATACGCAGTATTTT.

CDR3 bases: TGCGCCAGCAGCCAAGGCCCCCAAACAGGGGGCAAAAACATTCAGTACTTC. Translating gives CASSQGPQTGGKNIQYF. The rearrangement uses TRBV4-1 and TRBJ2-4; 8 bases line up with TRBD1. V was pared by 1 base and J by 3 bases, with 8 bases of the junction left unmatched. The CDR3 is 17 residues long. The germline CDR1 and CDR2 sequences are MGHRA and YSYEKL.

The chain is built from TRBV27 and TRBJ2-2; no clear D. The CDR3 runs 14 residues. The V gene's germline CDR1 is MNHEY and CDR2 SMNVEV (reference sequence). Trimming removed 3 bases at V and 5 bases at J, with 10 bases between. The chain's CDR3 is CASSFYRDTGELFF. In DNA, the CDR3 is TGTGCCAGCAGTTTTTACAGAGATACCGGGGAGCTGTTTTTT.

The chain carries TRBV28 and TRBJ1-2; 9 nucleotides match TRBD1. V lost 7 bases to trimming and J lost 7 bases; unmatched junction nucleotides: 10. The CDR3 consists of 14 residues. The germline gives CDR1 MDHEN, CDR2 SYDVKM. CDR3 in DNA: TGTGCCAGCACCGGGGACAGGGTTTCGGGTGGCTACACCTTC. It is translated as CASTGDRVSGGYTF.

The chain uses TRBV19 and TRBJ2-7, with TRBD1 as a possible D gene (6 bases). Looked up from germline, CDR1 is LNHDA and CDR2 is SQIVND (reference sequence). This CDR3 is 14 amino acids long. The V and J ends lost 8 bases and 0 bases respectively, with 14 bases between them. In DNA, the CDR3 is TGTGCCAGTGGAGGCTGGGACAACTCCTACGAGCAGTACTTC. It codes for CASGGWDNSYEQYF. Complete variable domain (other parts from reference TRBV19 and TRBJ2-7): DGGITQSPKYLFRKEGQNVTLSCEQNLNHDAMYWYRQDPGQGLRLIYYSQIVNDFQKGDIAEGYSVSREKKESFPLTVTSAQKNPTAFYLCASGGWDNSYEQYFGPGTRLTVT.

This chain links TRBV9 with TRBJ2-2; TRBD2 agrees at 11 bases. In germline, CDR1 is SGDLS, CDR2 YYNGEE. The junction had 7 bases not matched to a gene; V was cut back by 0 bases and J by 3 bases. The CDR3 is 18 residues long. CDR3 nucleotide sequence: TGTGCCAGCAGCGTAGATCTAGCGGGAGGCACCTACACCGGGGAGCTGTTTTTT. Translation: CASSVDLAGGTYTGELFF.

The rearrangement uses TRBV18 and TRBJ1-5; the D is unclear. The CDR3 loop spans 13 amino acids. Trimming pared 3 bases from V and 5 bases from J, leaving 8 bases between. Germline V gives CDR1 KGHSH, CDR2 LQKENI. The CDR3 DNA reads as TGTGCCAGCTCACCGGTCCCAGATCAGCCCCAGCATTTT. This sequence encodes CASSPVPDQPQHF.

J is TRBJ2-1 and V is TRBV7-6, with D uncertain. The germline gives CDR1 SGHVS, CDR2 FNYEAQ. V lost 5 bases, J lost 5 bases, and 13 bases lay in between. CDR3 size: 14 residues. The CDR3 loop is CASSPYARNNEQFF. The CDR3 DNA reads TGTGCCAGCAGCCCCTATGCGAGGAACAATGAGCAGTTCTTC.

The chain employs TRBV11-3 and TRBJ2-2; TRBD2 matches 7 bases. With 3 bases clipped from V and 0 bases from J, the junction kept 1 base outside the gene matches. CDR1 SGHNT and CDR2 YENEEA come from the germline V gene. This CDR3 region has 15 residues. CDR3 residues: CASSFGRANTGELFF. CDR3 in DNA: TGTGCCAGCAGCTTTGGGAGGGCGAACACCGGGGAGCTGTTTTTT.

This chain connects TRBV21-1 to TRBJ2-7; TRBD1, the table's D call, was not compared with the DNA. TRBV21-1 is an annotated pseudogene. The CDR3 has 19 residues. The CDR3 spells CASSKPGPQGFPLIYEQYF. CDR3 in DNA: TGTGCCAGCAGCAAACCCGGTCCACAGGGGTTTCCGTTAATCTACGAGCAGTACTTC.

V and J are TRBV14 and TRBJ2-3, with D maybe TRBD2 (6 bases). Per germline, CDR1 SGHDN and CDR2 FVKESK. The CDR3 runs 13 residues. Trimming left V 6 bases short and J 5 bases short, with 12 bases between. The CDR3 loop is CASSPRRGDTQYF. The CDR3 DNA is TGTGCCAGCAGTCCACGGCGGGGAGATACGCAGTATTTT.

The chain recombines TRBV28 with TRBJ2-5; D remains ambiguous. The V end lost 7 bases, the J end lost 3 bases, and 6 bases lay between the germline ends. This CDR3 contains 11 residues. Germline V gene data show CDR1 as MDHEN and CDR2 as SYDVKM. The CDR3 coding sequence is TGTGCCAGCAAACGGGAAGAGACCCAGTACTTC. It yields the protein CASKREETQYF.

The V gene is TRBV11-2, the J gene TRBJ1-1, with 10 bases fitting TRBD1. This CDR3 is built from 15 residues. The V segment lost 5 bases and the J segment 6 bases; nucleotides outside the gene matches: 9. The germline gives CDR1 SGHAT, CDR2 FQNNGV. The CDR3 spells CASSQWGGQGSEAFF. The CDR3 DNA follows: TGTGCCAGCAGCCAATGGGGGGGACAGGGGTCTGAAGCTTTCTTT.

The chain is built from TRBV25-1 and TRBJ2-5, with a tentative D call TRBD1 (5 bases). The CDR3 length is 14 residues. Germline lookup yields CDR1 MGHDK and CDR2 SYGVNS. With 3 bases removed from V and 1 base from J, the gap between germline ends came to 9 bases. CDR3 region: CASSDSGRQETQYF. CDR3 nucleotide sequence: TGTGCCAGCAGTGACTCAGGGCGCCAAGAGACCCAGTACTTC. Complete variable domain (other parts from reference TRBV25-1 and TRBJ2-5): EADIYQTPRYLVIGTGKKITLECSQTMGHDKMYWYQQDPGMELHLIHYSYGVNSTEKGDLSSESTVSRIRTEHFPLTLESARPSHTSQYLCASSDSGRQETQYFGPGTRLLVL.

This chain uses TRBV5-4 with TRBJ1-1; D ambiguous. Trimming took 0 bases from V and 9 from J, leaving 15 bases between them. The germline CDR1 and CDR2 sequences are SGHNT and YYREEE (reference sequence). CDR3 length: 14 amino acids. CDR3 DNA sequence: TGTGCCAGCAGCTTGGATCTATTCGGGGAGAAAGCTTTCTTT. This gives the protein CASSLDLFGEKAFF.

The chain links TRBV18 to TRBJ2-3; TRBD1 might be the D (6 bases). With 2 bases removed from V and 5 bases from J, the gap between germline ends came to 8 bases. Germline CDR1 KGHSH, CDR2 LQKENI. The CDR3 loop spans 13 amino acids. The CDR3, as DNA: TGTGCCAGCTCACCAAGGGGACAAGATACGCAGTATTTT. This translates into CASSPRGQDTQYF.

The chain joins TRBV28 to TRBJ1-5, with 8 bases identical to TRBD1. The CDR3 consists of 13 residues. Per germline, CDR1 MDHEN and CDR2 SYDVKM. Germline trimming cut 9 bases from V and 4 bases from J; bases unmatched to any gene: 5. The CDR3 reads CASRQGFNQPQHF. The CDR3 DNA is TGTGCCAGTCGACAGGGGTTTAATCAGCCCCAGCATTTT.

CDR3 amino acids: CASSVRGGGQSVNEQFF. The CDR3 nucleotides read TGTGCCAGCAGCGTCCGGGGTGGGGGACAGAGCGTCAATGAGCAGTTCTTC. The chain recombines TRBV9 with TRBJ2-1; 7 nucleotides align to TRBD1. J lost 6 bases, V lost 2 bases, and 14 bases had no gene match. The CDR3 contains 17 residues. Germline CDR1 SGDLS, CDR2 YYNGEE.

V gene TRBV11-3 combines with J gene TRBJ2-1, with D unresolved. The V end lost 1 base, the J end lost 0 bases, and 13 bases lay between the germline ends. This CDR3 has 17 amino acids. The germline gives CDR1 SGHNT, CDR2 YENEEA. DNA of the CDR3: TGTGCCAGCAGCTTAGGTCGTGGTAAGAGCTCCTACAATGAGCAGTTCTTC. Translated: CASSLGRGKSSYNEQFF.

Turning to this clone: An end of the junction does not agree with germline; a read error may underlie this. Other DNA variants within this sample encode the same CDR3. The V and J genes are TRBV19 and TRBJ2-3; 10 bases fit TRBD2. Germline V gene data show CDR1 as LNHDA and CDR2 as SQIVND (reference sequence). The CDR3 is 19 residues long. CDR3 nucleotide sequence: TGTGCCAGTAGTATTGTAGTAATTACTAGCGGGACCTCCACAGATACGCAGTACTTT. It encodes CASSIVVITSGTSTDTQYF.

The V gene is TRBV5-8, the J gene TRBJ2-3; weak D call: TRBD2 (5 bases). Trimming removed 2 bases from V and 4 bases from J, with 17 bases in between. Germline-derived CDR1 and CDR2 are SGHTS and YDEGEE. This CDR3 region has 16 residues. The CDR3 protein is CASSFHTGLYSDTQYF. CDR3 in DNA: TGTGCCAGCAGCTTTCATACGGGATTATACTCAGATACGCAGTATTTT.

The CDR3 region has the DNA TGTGCCAGCAGTTATCAGGGCTCTGGGGCCAACGTCCTGACTTTC. This sequence encodes CASSYQGSGANVLTF. The chain links TRBV7-2 to TRBJ2-6; a possible D gene is TRBD1 (5 bases). The CDR3 has 15 residues. The V gene lost 6 bases and the J gene lost 0 bases, with 9 bases spanning the gap. Germline CDR1 and CDR2: SGHTA and FQGNSA.

The genes are TRBV19 and TRBJ1-1; the match to TRBD1 covers 8 bases. V dropped 2 bases and J dropped 7; count of bases not matched to a gene: 6. The germline CDR1 and CDR2 sequences are LNHDA and SQIVND (reference sequence). CDR3 length: 14 residues. The CDR3 region has the DNA TGTGCCAGTAGTATATCAGGGGGCGACAGTGAAGCTTTCTTT. Translation: CASSISGGDSEAFF.